Following are 28 T cell receptor beta chains from one sample sequenced in a study of shared clonotypes between healthy human individuals. Sequencing was performed with immunoSEQ multiplex PCR; in TCRdb, only in-frame clones are kept and a portion is missing. The data show roughly 1,000,000 clones, 70% to 80% seen once. Source material: memory CD4+ T cells from PBMCs. Specified subset: CD45RA-negative fraction. The receptors shown here come from a man aged 18-30 years in good health. Some clones in this sample may be carry-over from other donors' samples.

The J gene is TRBJ2-1, the V gene TRBV19; D remains unclear. The V end lost 3 bases, the J end lost 2 bases, and 11 bases lay between the germline ends. Germline V gene data show CDR1 as LNHDA and CDR2 as SQIVND (reference sequence). The CDR3 runs to 15 residues. As DNA, the CDR3 is TGTGCCAGTAGTATCTACCAGGCCCCCTACAATGAGCAGTTCTTC. Translation gives CASSIYQAPYNEQFF.

This rearrangement joins TRBV28 to TRBJ1-2, with a tentative D call TRBD1 (5 bases). The germline V gene has CDR1 MDHEN and CDR2 SYDVKM. V lost 0 bases to trimming and J lost 1 base, with 18 bases between them. This CDR3 has 18 residues. The CDR3 DNA follows: TGTGCCAGCAGTTTATGGTCGGCAGCCCAGAGGGGTAACTATGGCTACACCTTC. Its translation: CASSLWSAAQRGNYGYTF.

The rearrangement links TRBV5-3 to TRBJ1-3, with no clear D. Being an ORF, TRBV5-3 has a function that is uncertain. The CDR3 runs 16 residues. Deletions cut 5 bases from V and 0 bases from J, with 15 bases between. The CDR3 protein is CARSPDWATSGNTIYF. The CDR3 DNA follows: TGTGCCAGAAGTCCAGACTGGGCAACCTCTGGAAACACCATATATTTT.

The chain employs TRBV7-2 and TRBJ2-1; D ambiguous. The CDR3 has 15 amino acids. Germline CDR1 and CDR2: SGHTA and FQGNSA. V shed 5 bases and J shed 4 bases, with 15 bases lying between them. The chain's CDR3 is CASSLTSTTYNEQFF. The CDR3 nucleotides are TGTGCCAGCAGCCTCACCTCGACCACGTACAATGAGCAGTTCTTC.

The gene calls are TRBV29-1 and TRBJ2-1; D perhaps matches TRBD2 (6 bases). Germline V gene sequence: CDR1 SQVTM, CDR2 ANQGSEA. CDR3 length: 14 residues. V gave up 7 bases and J gave up 10 bases, with 23 bases separating them. The CDR3 protein is CSAWRDPSVIEQFF. The CDR3 coding sequence is TGCAGCGCTTGGCGGGACCCCAGTGTCATAGAGCAGTTCTTC.

Comments on this clone: The same CDR3 is also encoded by other DNA sequences in this sample. The rearrangement joins TRBV28 to TRBJ1-5; D is unresolved. The CDR3 is made up of 11 amino acids. Germline lookup yields CDR1 MDHEN and CDR2 SYDVKM. V lost 4 bases, J lost 7 bases, and 5 bases lay in between. The CDR3 sequence is CASSSRQPQHF. CDR3 nucleotides: TGTGCCAGCAGTTCTAGGCAGCCCCAGCATTTT. The full variable domain, in which reference TRBV28 and TRBJ1-5 provide the parts outside the CDR3, is DVKVTQSSRYLVKRTGEKVFLECVQDMDHENMFWYRQDPGLGLRLIYFSYDVKMKEKGDIPEGYSVSREKKERFSLILESASTNQTSMYLCASSSRQPQHFGDGTRLSIL.

The chain recombines TRBV6-6 with TRBJ2-7; the D gene is possibly TRBD1 (6 bases). Trimming removed 6 bases at V and 3 bases at J, with 12 bases between. Germline CDR1 reads MNHNY; CDR2 reads SVGAGI (reference sequence). CDR3 length: 13 amino acids. In nucleotides, the CDR3 is TGTGCCAGCAGGAAGACAGGTAGCTACGAGCAGTACTTC. It translates to CASRKTGSYEQYF.

The V call is TRBV7-9, the J call TRBJ1-3, with D unresolved. Trimming removed 3 bases from V and 0 bases from J, with 9 bases in between. This CDR3 has 15 amino acids. Germline-derived CDR1 and CDR2 are SEHNR and FQNEAQ (reference sequence). CDR3 nucleotides: TGTGCCAGCAGCTTTTCACAGATCTCTGGAAACACCATATATTTT. Translation: CASSFSQISGNTIYF. The entire variable domain, with the rest obtained from reference TRBV7-9 and TRBJ1-3, is as follows: DTGVSQNPRHKITKRGQNVTFRCDPISEHNRLYWYRQTLGQGPEFLTYFQNEAQLEKSRLLSDRFSAERPKGSFSTLEIQRTEQGDSAMYLCASSFSQISGNTIYFGEGSWLTVV.

This clone has only a few counts. The V call is TRBV28, the J call TRBJ2-7, with 8 bases lining up with TRBD1. Per the germline V gene, CDR1 is MDHEN and CDR2 is SYDVKM. The V gene end was trimmed by 3 bases and the J gene end by 1 base; junction bases not matched to a gene: 2. This CDR3 has 14 amino acids. CDR3 sequence: CASSFRGRSYEQYF. Here the CDR3 DNA reads TGTGCCAGCAGTTTCAGGGGGCGATCCTACGAGCAGTACTTC.

The rearrangement joins TRBV11-2 to TRBJ1-1, with D hard to call. Trimming pared 1 base from V and 5 bases from J, leaving 8 bases between. CDR3 length equals 13 residues. The V gene's germline CDR1 is SGHAT and CDR2 FQNNGV. CDR3 DNA: TGTGCCAGCAGCTTAGTTTCAGAGACTGAAGCTTTCTTT. It specifies CASSLVSETEAFF.

Only one count was recorded for this clone. The J gene is TRBJ1-1, the V gene TRBV6-1; D is perhaps TRBD1 (5 bases). V was shortened by 4 bases and J by 3 bases, with 12 bases between the two germline ends. The germline CDR1 and CDR2 sequences are MNHNS and SASEGT. The CDR3 is 14 amino acids. CDR3 sequence reads: CASSVWGVDTEAFF. The CDR3 DNA is TGTGCCAGCAGTGTTTGGGGGGTCGACACTGAAGCTTTCTTT.

The rearrangement joins TRBV5-1 to TRBJ2-2; 9 positions agree with TRBD2. The CDR3 is 16 amino acids. The ends lost 1 base at V and 7 bases at J; junction bases unmatched: 8. Germline V CDR1 and CDR2: SGHRS, YFSETQ. The CDR3 DNA sequence: TGCGCCAGCAGCTTGATCGGACTAGCGAATGACGGGGAGCTGTTTTTT. This sequence encodes CASSLIGLANDGELFF.

The gene calls are TRBV5-1 and TRBJ2-7; unclear D gene. The germline CDR1 and CDR2 sequences are SGHRS and YFSETQ. Trimming cost V 2 bases and J 1 base, with 19 bases left between them. The length of the CDR3 is 17 residues. In DNA form, the CDR3 reads TGCGCCAGCAGCTTTAATAATCGCGGAGCCCGATCCTACGAGCAGTACTTC. Translated: CASSFNNRGARSYEQYF.

The chain has TRBV7-9 and TRBJ2-1, with 7 bases lining up with TRBD1. From germline, CDR1 is SEHNR and CDR2 FQNEAQ (reference sequence). The CDR3 consists of 15 residues. After removal of 5 bases from V and 9 bases from J, the junction contained 13 bases not matched to a gene. The CDR3 DNA follows: TGTGCCAGCAGCCCCACAGGGGTACGCGGTGGTGAGCAGTTCTTC. Protein product: CASSPTGVRGGEQFF.

The chain employs TRBV28 and TRBJ2-7; the match to TRBD1 covers 8 bases. Germline-derived CDR1 and CDR2 are MDHEN and SYDVKM. V was pared by 10 bases and J by 2 bases, with 10 bases of the junction left unmatched. The CDR3 is 14 residues long. CDR3: CAIQHPDRAYEQYF. Written as DNA, the CDR3 is TGTGCCATCCAGCATCCGGACAGGGCCTACGAGCAGTACTTC.

This clone was picked up one time. V is TRBV7-2 and J is TRBJ2-6; D gene unclear. The CDR3 runs 18 residues. V shed 6 bases and J shed 0 bases, with 18 bases lying between them. Germline lookup yields CDR1 SGHTA and CDR2 FQGNSA. CDR3 nucleotide sequence: TGTGCCAGCAGTGCCTTTGCGTTATCGACCTCTGGGGCCAACGTCCTGACTTTC. It encodes CASSAFALSTSGANVLTF.

The chain uses TRBV5-4 and TRBJ2-5; D is ambiguous. Germline CDR1 SGHNT, CDR2 YYREEE (reference sequence). The V gene lost 0 bases and the J gene lost 3 bases, with 6 bases spanning the gap. This CDR3 has 13 amino acids. The CDR3 is CASSLVTEETQYF. Here the CDR3 DNA reads TGTGCCAGCAGCTTGGTGACGGAAGAGACCCAGTACTTC.

Of note for this clone: A much larger clone is a single base away; this may be a read error. This sequence joins TRBV5-6 and TRBJ2-3; D is ambiguous. The V gene lost 5 bases and the J gene lost 2 bases, with 3 bases spanning the gap. CDR1 is SGHDT, CDR2 YYEEEE, per germline. This CDR3 has 11 amino acids. CDR3 nucleotides: TGTGCCAGCAGTATCACAGATACGCAGTATTTT. This sequence encodes CASSITDTQYF.

Notes on this clone: At one boundary the junction diverges from the germline segment, which might be a read error. J is TRBJ2-1 and V is TRBV4-1, with D tentatively TRBD1 or TRBD2 (6 bases each). Germline V gene sequence: CDR1 MGHRA, CDR2 YSYEKL. The CDR3 has 15 amino acids. The CDR3 bases are TGTGCCAGCAGCCAAGATCAAGGGGGGCACAATGAGCAGTTCTTC. This codes for CASSQDQGGHNEQFF.

This clone was observed a handful of times. The V gene is TRBV10-3, the J gene TRBJ1-5; D is unresolved. This CDR3 has 12 amino acids. V was trimmed by 0 bases and J by 4 bases, leaving 1 base between them. From germline, CDR1 is ENHRY and CDR2 SYGVKD. CDR3 sequence reads: CAISESNQPQHF. The CDR3 DNA follows: TGTGCCATCAGTGAGTCTAATCAGCCCCAGCATTTT.

In regard to this clone: A read error may explain this, as a much larger clone is one base away. The chain employs TRBV7-8 and TRBJ1-5; unclear D gene. Between the trimmed V and J ends, which lost 5 bases and 1 base, there was a span of 6 bases. This CDR3 has 13 residues. CDR1 and CDR2 (germline): SGHVS, FQNEAQ. This chain's CDR3 is CASSIDSNQPQHF. CDR3 nucleotides: TGTGCCAGCAGCATAGACAGCAATCAGCCCCAGCATTTT.

The chain carries TRBV19 and TRBJ2-1, with a tentative D call TRBD1 (6 bases). The CDR3 contains 13 residues. With 3 bases removed from V and 7 bases from J, the gap between germline ends came to 10 bases. Germline V gene data show CDR1 as LNHDA and CDR2 as SQIVND (reference sequence). In DNA form, the CDR3 reads TGTGCCAGTAGTATCAAAACAGGGAATGAGCAGTTCTTC. The encoded protein is CASSIKTGNEQFF.

This chain links TRBV6-1 with TRBJ1-2; TRBD1 matches 9 bases. The CDR3 is 13 residues long. CDR1 MNHNS and CDR2 SASEGT come from the germline V gene. After removal of 6 bases from V and 6 bases from J, the junction contained 5 bases not matched to a gene. DNA for the CDR3: TGTGCCAGCAGAGCACGGACAGGGGATGGCTACACCTTC. It yields the protein CASRARTGDGYTF.

As to this clone: This same CDR3 is encoded by further DNA sequences in the sample. The J gene is TRBJ2-3, the V gene TRBV2; no clear D. V was pared by 6 bases and J by 6 bases, with 10 bases between. CDR3 length: 12 amino acids. In germline, CDR1 is SNHLY, CDR2 FYNNEI. The chain's CDR3 is CASRPEGDTQYF. CDR3 DNA sequence: TGTGCCAGCAGGCCCGAAGGGGATACGCAGTATTTT.

The table lists this clone with a count of one. As DNA, the CDR3 is TGTGCCAGCAGCTTAAACCCAGGGGCAGATACGCAGTATTTT. Its protein product is CASSLNPGADTQYF. The gene calls are TRBV7-3 and TRBJ2-3; tentative D call: TRBD1 (6 bases). Trimming pared 1 base from V and 4 bases from J, leaving 9 bases between. Germline CDR1 reads SGHTA; CDR2 reads FQGTGA. The CDR3 spans 14 residues.

As to this clone: A far more abundant clone sits one base away, making this likely a read error. Distinct nucleotide sequences in the sample also encode this CDR3. CDR3 residues: CASSRPVSANEKLFF. The CDR3 coding sequence is TGTGCCAGCAGCCGGCCCGTCTCGGCTAATGAAAAACTGTTTTTT. The V and J genes are TRBV6-1 and TRBJ1-4; D is ambiguous. V lost 6 bases to trimming and J lost 3 bases, with 14 bases between them. CDR3 length: 15 amino acids. The germline V gene encodes CDR1 MNHNS and CDR2 SASEGT.

The genes are TRBV28 and TRBJ2-1; 7 nucleotides align to TRBD2. Germline CDR1 MDHEN, CDR2 SYDVKM. With V trimmed by 4 bases and J by 8 bases, 8 bases remained unmatched. CDR3 length: 14 amino acids. The CDR3 protein is CASSSGGAVDEQFF. CDR3 in DNA: TGTGCCAGCAGTTCGGGGGGAGCGGTTGATGAGCAGTTCTTC. The variable domain in full, completed from reference TRBV28 and TRBJ2-1, reads DVKVTQSSRYLVKRTGEKVFLECVQDMDHENMFWYRQDPGLGLRLIYFSYDVKMKEKGDIPEGYSVSREKKERFSLILESASTNQTSMYLCASSSGGAVDEQFFGPGTRLTVL.

This rearrangement joins TRBV5-4 to TRBJ2-7; no firm D call. The V gene lost 3 bases and the J gene lost 4 bases, with 14 bases spanning the gap. The germline V gene has CDR1 SGHNT and CDR2 YYREEE (reference sequence). The CDR3 totals 14 residues. In DNA, the CDR3 is TGTGCCAGCAGCTCTAACCCCCAGGTTTACGAGCAGTACTTC. Translating gives CASSSNPQVYEQYF.